This is a list of T cell receptor beta chains from one sample in a study of shared clonotypes between healthy human individuals. Using immunoSEQ multiplex PCR, the repertoire was profiled, and TCRdb retains in-frame clones only, with some absent. The sample lists around 2.3 million clones; under 97% were seen once. The sequenced sample consisted of naive CD4+ T cells sorted from blood. The receptors here all came from a man younger than 35 in good health. Both conserved end residues are part of each CDR3. Each record gives: CDR3 protein, CDR3 DNA, clone size, J gene, V gene, CDR3 length, D gene. The D gene is left open where the match is weak. Clone size is stated in some rows and not others, as once, few, many or a class when expanded.

CDR3: CASSPLGQTPNTGELFF
DNA: TGTGCCAGCAGCCCGCTAGGACAGACCCCCAACACCGGGGAGCTGTTTTTT
size: .
J: TRBJ2-2
V: TRBV5-6
length: 17
D: .

CDR3: CASSLAGINEQFF
DNA: TGCGCCAGCAGCTTGGCAGGGATCAATGAGCAGTTCTTC
size: .
J: TRBJ2-1
V: TRBV5-1
length: 13
D: .

CDR3: CASSYSSSSGTEQYF
DNA: TGTGCCAGCAGTTACTCGTCATCGTCGGGGACCGAGCAGTACTTC
size: .
J: TRBJ2-7
V: TRBV6-6
length: 15
D: .

CDR3: CASSKTSGLSNQPQHF
DNA: TGTGCCAGCTCAAAAACATCAGGTCTTAGCAATCAGCCCCAGCATTTT
size: .
J: TRBJ1-5
V: TRBV18
length: 16
D: .

CDR3: CAISTGTRNYEQYF
DNA: TGTGCCATCAGTACCGGGACTAGAAACTACGAGCAGTACTTC
size: .
J: TRBJ2-7
V: TRBV10-3
length: 14
D: TRBD2

CDR3: CASSPRQGSTDTQYF
DNA: TGTGCCAGCTCACCAAGGCAGGGGAGCACAGATACGCAGTATTTT
size: .
J: TRBJ2-3
V: TRBV18
length: 15
D: .

CDR3: CASSPEKGWGYTF
DNA: TGTGCCAGCTCACCGGAGAAGGGTTGGGGCTACACCTTC
size: .
J: TRBJ1-2
V: TRBV18
length: 13
D: .

CDR3: CASSLAPGLYEQYF
DNA: TGTGCCAGCAGCTTGGCCCCAGGACTCTACGAGCAGTACTTC
size: once
J: TRBJ2-7
V: TRBV5-8
length: 14
D: .

CDR3: CACQQENTEAFF
DNA: TGTGCCTGCCAGCAAGAGAACACTGAAGCTTTCTTT
size: .
J: TRBJ1-1
V: TRBV30
length: 12
D: .

CDR3: CASSPLAGGTETQYF
DNA: TGTGCCAGCTCACCATTAGCGGGAGGGACGGAGACCCAGTACTTC
size: once
J: TRBJ2-5
V: TRBV18
length: 15
D: TRBD2

CDR3: CASSFDRYNEQFF
DNA: TGTGCCAGCAGCTTTGACAGGTACAATGAGCAGTTCTTC
size: .
J: TRBJ2-1
V: TRBV5-6
length: 13
D: .

CDR3: CASSYGGTSNQPQHF
DNA: TGTGCCAGCAGTTACGGAGGGACGAGCAATCAGCCCCAGCATTTT
size: .
J: TRBJ1-5
V: TRBV28
length: 15
D: .

CDR3: CASRRTGPNYGYTF
DNA: TGCGCCAGCAGGAGGACAGGCCCTAACTATGGCTACACCTTC
size: once
J: TRBJ1-2
V: TRBV5-1
length: 14
D: TRBD1

CDR3: CAWSVRDEAFF
DNA: TGTGCCTGGAGTGTACGAGATGAAGCTTTCTTT
size: few
J: TRBJ1-1
V: TRBV30
length: 11
D: .

CDR3: CASLPTLGQPRGAFF
DNA: TGCGCCAGCCTACCTACCTTGGGACAGCCCAGGGGAGCTTTCTTT
size: .
J: TRBJ1-1
V: TRBV5-1
length: 15
D: TRBD1

CDR3: CASSPRHRGNLYNEQFF
DNA: TGTGCCAGCAGTCCACGCCACAGGGGGAACCTCTACAATGAGCAGTTCTTC
size: .
J: TRBJ2-1
V: TRBV6-4
length: 17
D: TRBD1

CDR3: CAISESRAGGYGYTF
DNA: TGTGCCATCAGTGAGTCGAGAGCAGGGGGCTATGGCTACACCTTC
size: once
J: TRBJ1-2
V: TRBV10-3
length: 15
D: TRBD1

CDR3: CASSRPASGFAKNIQYF
DNA: TGTGCCAGCAGCCGCCCAGCTTCCGGCTTCGCCAAAAACATTCAGTACTTC
size: once
J: TRBJ2-4
V: TRBV7-9
length: 17
D: .

CDR3: CASSLLAGGNNEQFF
DNA: TGCGCCAGCAGCTTGTTGGCAGGGGGCAACAATGAGCAGTTCTTC
size: once
J: TRBJ2-1
V: TRBV5-1
length: 15
D: TRBD1

CDR3: CASSLDSLNQPQHF
DNA: TGCGCCAGCAGCTTGGACAGTCTCAATCAGCCCCAGCATTTT
size: .
J: TRBJ1-5
V: TRBV5-1
length: 14
D: .

CDR3: CASTPRTGGTGELFF
DNA: TGTGCCAGCACCCCTAGGACAGGGGGCACCGGGGAGCTGTTTTTT
size: .
J: TRBJ2-2
V: TRBV27
length: 15
D: TRBD1

CDR3: CASSLIMTAYGYTF
DNA: TGTGCCAGCAGCTTAATTATGACAGCTTATGGCTACACCTTC
size: .
J: TRBJ1-2
V: TRBV7-2
length: 14
D: .

CDR3: CASSLEPGLAGYASTGELFF
DNA: TGTGCCAGCAGCTTAGAACCGGGACTAGCGGGATACGCCTCCACCGGGGAGCTGTTTTTT
size: .
J: TRBJ2-2
V: TRBV13
length: 20
D: TRBD2

CDR3: CASTIGGSGTEAFF
DNA: TGTGCCAGCACGATAGGGGGTTCGGGAACTGAAGCTTTCTTT
size: .
J: TRBJ1-1
V: TRBV11-2
length: 14
D: .

CDR3: CASSWHSVKNTEAFF
DNA: TGCGCCAGCAGCTGGCACAGCGTTAAGAACACTGAAGCTTTCTTT
size: .
J: TRBJ1-1
V: TRBV5-1
length: 15
D: .

CDR3: CAWNGGSNQPQHF
DNA: TGTGCCTGGAATGGAGGTAGCAATCAGCCCCAGCATTTT
size: .
J: TRBJ1-5
V: TRBV30
length: 13
D: .

CDR3: CASSLGGQGNTIYF
DNA: TGTGCCAGCAGTTTAGGGGGACAGGGAAACACCATATATTTT
size: .
J: TRBJ1-3
V: TRBV27
length: 14
D: TRBD1